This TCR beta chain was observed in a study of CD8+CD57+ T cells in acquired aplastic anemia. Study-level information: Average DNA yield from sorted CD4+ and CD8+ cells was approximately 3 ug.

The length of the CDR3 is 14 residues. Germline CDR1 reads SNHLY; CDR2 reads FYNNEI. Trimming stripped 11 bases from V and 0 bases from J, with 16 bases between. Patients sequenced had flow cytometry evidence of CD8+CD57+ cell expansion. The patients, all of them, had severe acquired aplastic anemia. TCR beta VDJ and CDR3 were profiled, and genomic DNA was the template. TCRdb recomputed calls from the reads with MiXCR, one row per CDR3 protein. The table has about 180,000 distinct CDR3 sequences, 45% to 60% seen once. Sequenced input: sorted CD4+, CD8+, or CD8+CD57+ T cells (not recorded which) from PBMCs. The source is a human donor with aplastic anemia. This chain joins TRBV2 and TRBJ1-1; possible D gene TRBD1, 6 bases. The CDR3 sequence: CAGTRGSMNTEAFF. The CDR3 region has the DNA TGTGCCGGCACTAGGGGGAGCATGAACACTGAAGCTTTCTTT.